In its sample, the clone carrying this T cell receptor (beta chain) was seen many times. What it binds is unknown. The sample comes from a study of breast tumors, draining lymph nodes, adjacent tissues. General observations from the study: Tumor TCR diversity was below lymph nodes but above nontumor tissue. Data fit most tumor T cells coming from lymph node, expanding in tumor. The lymph node origin of tumor T cells was framed as consistent with a hypothesis, not demonstrated. Compared with basal-like, luminal-like tumors shared significantly more repertoire with nontumor tissue.

Breast cancer patients provided tissue from their axillary draining lymph nodes. V lost 3 bases and J lost 0, with 17 bases in between. Germline CDR1 SGHKS, CDR2 YYEKEE (reference sequence). The CDR3 length is 17 residues. A single record per CDR3 protein comes from TCRdb applying MiXCR to the multiplex PCR reads. The sample lists around 290,000 distinct CDR3 sequences, about 30% seen once, with around 1.1% in the top ten. This receptor was identified in a female donor with breast cancer. Some clones in this sample may be carry-over from other donors' samples. This chain joins TRBV5-5 and TRBJ2-3, with D maybe TRBD1 (7 bases). Source material: axillary lymph node tissue. The CDR3 loop reads CASSWRGRDTSTDTQYF. DNA for the CDR3: TGTGCCAGCAGCTGGAGGGGGCGGGACACTAGCACAGATACGCAGTATTTT. Full variable domain (rest looked up from reference TRBV5-5 and TRBJ2-3): DAGVTQSPTHLIKTRGQQVTLRCSPISGHKSVSWYQQVLGQGPQFIFQYYEKEERGRGNFPDRFSARQFPNYSSELNVNALLLGDSALYLCASSWRGRDTSTDTQYFGPGTRLTVL.